A single T cell receptor beta chain is shown here with its context. These data come from a study of control samples from healthy donors and cancer patients. The CDR3 runs to 22 residues. The V segment lost 6 bases and the J segment 2 bases; nucleotides outside the gene matches: 27. Germline CDR1 is MNHEY and CDR2 is SMNVEV (reference sequence). Profiled with immunoSEQ multiplex PCR; TCRdb holds only in-frame clones, not every one. Here the sample spans around 130,000 clones, around nine tenths being singletons. Sequencing input: blood. This TCR derives from a man aged 50-60 years in good health. V and J are TRBV27 and TRBJ2-5; the match to TRBD2 covers 10 bases. In nucleotides, the CDR3 is TGTGCCAGCAGAATTCCAGGTCCTTTAGGAGCGGGGGGGTTAAATAATCAAGAGACCCAGTACTTC. This sequence encodes CASRIPGPLGAGGLNNQETQYF.